The 18 T cell receptor beta chains reported below all come from one sample, sequenced in a study of PD-L1 blockade in urothelial cancer. Sequencing was performed with immunoSEQ multiplex PCR; in TCRdb, only in-frame clones are kept and a portion is missing. The sample lists more than 60,000 clones; about nine tenths were seen once. Stated time point: peripheral blood 6 weeks after treatment start. This specimen consisted of PBMCs, obtained around atezolizumab (anti-PD-L1) treatment. The origin of the receptors is a man aged 60 to 75 with urothelial cancer.

The CDR3: CASSLATNYGYTF. In nucleotides, the CDR3 is TGTGCCAGCAGCTTGGCAACTAACTATGGCTACACCTTC. V gene TRBV5-6 combines with J gene TRBJ1-2; D is ambiguous. Trimming cost V 0 bases and J 0 bases, with 3 bases left between them. The CDR3 consists of 13 residues. Germline CDR1 is SGHDT and CDR2 is YYEEEE.

The rearrangement links TRBV4-1 to TRBJ1-1, with D possibly matching TRBD1 (6 bases). Per germline, CDR1 MGHRA and CDR2 YSYEKL. The CDR3 length is 15 residues. Trimming took 5 bases from V and 6 from J, leaving 19 bases between them. In DNA, the CDR3 is TGCGCCAGCAGCAAATCCCGTGGGGGCTTTGCTGAAGCTTTCTTT. The encoded protein is CASSKSRGGFAEAFF.

V and J are TRBV30 and TRBJ2-7; TRBD1 is a possible D gene (5 bases). V shed 3 bases and J shed 10 bases, with 13 bases lying between them. Germline V gene lookup returns CDR1 GTSNPN and CDR2 SVGIG (reference sequence). This CDR3 is 11 amino acids long. The DNA of the CDR3 is TGTGCCTGGAGCGCAGGGAACAGCCAGTACTTC. This codes for CAWSAGNSQYF.

A few counts support this clone. This chain uses TRBV6-5 with TRBJ1-2, with a weak D call TRBD1 (6 bases). The CDR3 covers 14 residues. The V and J ends lost 5 bases and 3 bases respectively, with 13 bases between them. Germline loops: CDR1 MNHEY, CDR2 SVGAGI. The CDR3 spells CASSPTGTYYGYTF. As DNA, the CDR3 is TGTGCCAGCAGTCCAACAGGGACGTACTATGGCTACACCTTC.

The V and J genes are TRBV30 and TRBJ2-5, with 9 bases matching TRBD2. The ends lost 2 bases at V and 2 bases at J; junction bases unmatched: 9. The germline gives CDR1 GTSNPN, CDR2 SVGIG (reference sequence). CDR3 length: 16 amino acids. The CDR3: CAWSPPGLAFQETQYF. The CDR3 coding sequence is TGTGCCTGGAGTCCCCCCGGACTAGCGTTTCAAGAGACCCAGTACTTC.

The chain uses TRBV29-1 and TRBJ2-3; 12 nucleotides agree with TRBD2. The CDR3 length is 17 residues. Germline V gene sequence: CDR1 SQVTM, CDR2 ANQGSEA. Trimming removed 3 bases from V and 6 bases from J; junction bases left unmatched: 13. The CDR3 sequence: CSVDEIGLAGHRDTQYF. The CDR3 nucleotides are TGCAGCGTTGATGAAATCGGACTAGCGGGACATAGGGATACGCAGTATTTT.

This clone was counted a single time. The V and J genes are TRBV18 and TRBJ2-4; 9 bases agree with TRBD1. Trimming removed 2 bases from V and 7 bases from J; junction bases left unmatched: 3. CDR3 length: 14 residues. Per germline, CDR1 KGHSH and CDR2 LQKENI. The CDR3, as DNA: TGTGCCAGCTCACCAAAAGGGACAGGGAACATTCAGTACTTC. It encodes CASSPKGTGNIQYF. The full variable domain, its missing parts supplied by reference TRBV18 and TRBJ2-4, is NAGVMQNPRHLVRRRGQEARLRCSPMKGHSHVYWYRQLPEEGLKFMVYLQKENIIDESGMPKERFSAEFPKEGPSILRIQQVVRGDSAAYFCASSPKGTGNIQYFGAGTRLSVL.

This clone turned up a few times. This chain links TRBV7-3 with TRBJ2-7, with 8 positions matching TRBD2. The CDR3 contains 14 residues. Germline-derived CDR1 and CDR2 are SGHTA and FQGTGA. J was trimmed by 4 bases and V by 5 bases; bases with no gene match: 7. The CDR3 coding sequence is TGTGCCAGCAGCCGGGGGGGCTGGATGTACGAGCAGTACTTC. Translated, it gives CASSRGGWMYEQYF.

The V call is TRBV5-6, the J call TRBJ2-2; 11 bases map to TRBD1. V gave up 2 bases and J gave up 4 bases; unmatched junction bases: 4. Germline V gene sequence: CDR1 SGHDT, CDR2 YYEEEE. CDR3 length: 16 residues. The CDR3 region is CASSFRDRGFTGELFF. CDR3 in DNA: TGTGCCAGCAGCTTCCGGGACAGGGGGTTCACCGGGGAGCTGTTTTTT. The full variable domain, completed using reference TRBV5-6 and TRBJ2-2, is DAGVTQSPTHLIKTRGQQVTLRCSPKSGHDTVSWYQQALGQGPQFIFQYYEEEERQRGNFPDRFSGHQFPNYSSELNVNALLLGDSALYLCASSFRDRGFTGELFFGEGSRLTVL.

This chain joins TRBV5-5 and TRBJ1-4; D remains unclear. The CDR3 has 13 residues. The germline V gene has CDR1 SGHKS and CDR2 YYEKEE (reference sequence). The V end lost 6 bases, the J end lost 6 bases, and 12 bases lay between the germline ends. The CDR3 loop reads CASTRKNDEKLFF. The CDR3 DNA sequence: TGTGCCAGCACGCGGAAAAATGATGAAAAACTGTTTTTT.

The chain employs TRBV5-6 and TRBJ1-2; D may be TRBD1 (5 bases). CDR3 length: 13 amino acids. V lost 4 bases, J lost 5 bases, and 12 bases lay in between. Germline V CDR1 and CDR2: SGHDT, YYEEEE. This CDR3 is CASSRLGGYGYTF. Here the CDR3 DNA reads TGTGCCAGCAGCCGGCTCGGGGGGTATGGCTACACCTTC. The full variable domain, completed using reference TRBV5-6 and TRBJ1-2, is DAGVTQSPTHLIKTRGQQVTLRCSPKSGHDTVSWYQQALGQGPQFIFQYYEEEERQRGNFPDRFSGHQFPNYSSELNVNALLLGDSALYLCASSRLGGYGYTFGSGTRLTVV.

The V call is TRBV19, the J call TRBJ2-7; D might be TRBD2 (6 bases). The ends were cut back, 5 bases at V and 4 bases at J, with 21 bases in the middle. Germline CDR1 reads LNHDA; CDR2 reads SQIVND (reference sequence). The length of the CDR3 is 16 residues. The CDR3 loop reads CASSPLPGVTGYEQYF. The CDR3 nucleotides are TGTGCCAGTAGTCCACTTCCGGGAGTCACGGGATACGAGCAGTACTTC.

This clone appeared once. The rearrangement links TRBV7-9 to TRBJ1-3; D gene uncertain. Germline V gene lookup returns CDR1 SEHNR and CDR2 FQNEAQ (reference sequence). The CDR3 totals 13 residues. Trimming shortened V by 5 bases and J by 5 bases, and 10 bases separated the two germline ends. The CDR3 nucleotides are TGTGCCAGCAGCGAGTTGTTGCGAAACACCATATATTTT. Translated: CASSELLRNTIYF.

This chain connects TRBV30 to TRBJ2-7, with 9 bases lining up with TRBD1. This CDR3 is built from 11 residues. Germline V CDR1 and CDR2: GTSNPN, SVGIG (reference sequence). With V trimmed by 8 bases and J by 4 bases, 3 bases remained unmatched. The CDR3 reads CARGTGYEQYF. In nucleotides, the CDR3 is TGTGCCCGGGGGACAGGGTACGAGCAGTACTTC.

The chain links TRBV7-3 to TRBJ1-6, with 7 bases that match TRBD1. Germline V gene data show CDR1 as SGHTA and CDR2 as FQGTGA. The ends lost 0 bases at V and 5 bases at J; junction bases unmatched: 1. The CDR3 loop spans 15 amino acids. The CDR3 DNA sequence: TGTGCCAGCAGCTTAACCGGGACAGATAATTCACCCCTCCACTTT. Translation gives CASSLTGTDNSPLHF.

The chain uses TRBV19 and TRBJ1-2; D is unresolved. Germline CDR1 is LNHDA and CDR2 is SQIVND (reference sequence). The CDR3 has 14 amino acids. The ends were cut back, 6 bases at V and 2 bases at J, with 13 bases in the middle. DNA for the CDR3: TGTGCCAGTAGCTACCCATGGGAGAACTATGGCTACACCTTC. Translating gives CASSYPWENYGYTF. The variable domain in full, with the rest retrieved from reference TRBV19 and TRBJ1-2, is DGGITQSPKYLFRKEGQNVTLSCEQNLNHDAMYWYRQDPGQGLRLIYYSQIVNDFQKGDIAEGYSVSREKKESFPLTVTSAQKNPTAFYLCASSYPWENYGYTFGSGTRLTVV.

The chain carries TRBV30 and TRBJ2-7; TRBD2 is a possible D gene (5 bases). The length of the CDR3 is 14 residues. Trimming left V 0 bases short and J 0 bases short, with 9 bases between. Germline CDR1 GTSNPN, CDR2 SVGIG (reference sequence). The CDR3 DNA follows: TGTGCCTGGAGTGTAGGCGGAGGCTCCTACGAGCAGTACTTC. Protein sequence: CAWSVGGGSYEQYF.

The V gene is TRBV10-1, the J gene TRBJ2-3; D call uncertain. V dropped 1 base and J dropped 3 bases, with 14 bases sitting between them. CDR1 is WNHNN, CDR2 SYGVQD, per germline (reference sequence). CDR3 size: 16 residues. CDR3 coding DNA: TGCGCCAGCAGTGAGTTAAGTGCGGATTCGACAGATACGCAGTATTTT. Protein sequence: CASSELSADSTDTQYF.